This T cell receptor beta chain appears in the sequencing data of a study of blood T cells in healthy people across ages. This clonotype appeared a few times. The target antigen is unknown. Primed by a sample-barcoded 5' primer and a J-beta primer mix, a second PCR proceeded for 7 to 11 cycles. TCRdb fed the 5' RACE reads into MiXCR, producing one record per CDR3 protein. The sample lists around 1.7 million distinct CDR3 sequences; 25% to 30% were seen once. Study conclusions and caveats: Across the age range, TCR beta diversity per million T cells fell in a roughly linear way. Long-lived donors exceeded aged donors in naive CD4+ cells and diversity.

The V gene end was trimmed by 7 bases and the J gene end by 2 bases; junction bases not matched to a gene: 8. The length of the CDR3 is 15 residues. This sequence was found in a woman under 40 in good health. Material for sequencing was blood. The genes are TRBV12-3 or TRBV12-4 and TRBJ2-1, with 7 bases aligning to TRBD1. The CDR3 DNA reads TGTGCCAGCAACTCAGGGACAGATCCCTACAATGAGCAGTTCTTC. As protein: CASNSGTDPYNEQFF.